A single sample is the source of the 8 T cell receptor beta chains below, sequenced in a study of shared clonotypes between healthy human individuals. Some clones are missing from TCRdb's copy, which holds only in-frame ones; the method was immunoSEQ multiplex PCR. The sample shows about 1.5 million clones, 95% to 99% of them seen only once. Sequenced input: naive CD4+ T cells sorted from blood. Subset meaning: CD45RA+ positively selected. These receptors came from a man younger than 40 in good health.

The chain couples TRBV7-3 to TRBJ2-3; 10 nucleotides align to TRBD1. In germline, CDR1 is SGHTA, CDR2 FQGTGA. J lost 4 bases, V lost 0 bases, and 4 bases had no gene match. This CDR3 comprises 16 residues. The DNA of the CDR3 is TGTGCCAGCAGCTTAACCCGGGACAGGGGTTCAGATACGCAGTATTTT. It encodes CASSLTRDRGSDTQYF.

The chain joins TRBV10-3 to TRBJ1-2; possibly TRBD1 for D (6 bases). The ends were cut back, 3 bases at V and 2 bases at J, with 10 bases in the middle. Germline lookup yields CDR1 ENHRY and CDR2 SYGVKD. The CDR3 spans 14 residues. CDR3 loop: CAISDYRANYGYTF. CDR3 bases: TGTGCCATCAGTGACTACAGGGCGAACTATGGCTACACCTTC.

The chain is built from TRBV5-1 and TRBJ2-7; TRBD2 matches at 9 bases. After removal of 3 bases from V and 2 bases from J, the junction contained 6 bases not matched to a gene. Looked up from germline, CDR1 is SGHRS and CDR2 is YFSETQ. The CDR3 covers 15 residues. CDR3 nucleotides: TGCGCCAGCAGCTCAGGACTAGCGTTAACCTACGAGCAGTACTTC. Amino acids: CASSSGLALTYEQYF. Looking up the rest from reference TRBV5-1 and TRBJ2-7 gives the full variable domain: KAGVTQTPRYLIKTRGQQVTLSCSPISGHRSVSWYQQTPGQGLQFLFEYFSETQRNKGNFPGRFSGRQFSNSRSEMNVSTLELGDSALYLCASSSGLALTYEQYFGPGTRLTVT.

The chain has TRBV19 and TRBJ2-7, with no clear D. The CDR3 loop spans 12 amino acids. The V end lost 3 bases, the J end lost 6 bases, and 9 bases lay between the germline ends. Per germline, CDR1 LNHDA and CDR2 SQIVND (reference sequence). The CDR3 here is CASSMSGVEQYF. The CDR3 nucleotides are TGTGCCAGTAGTATGTCAGGAGTCGAGCAGTACTTC.

Note on this clone: The sample has other DNA sequences that encode this CDR3 too. J is TRBJ2-1 and V is TRBV5-1, with 11 bases that match TRBD2. J gave up 4 bases and V 0 bases, and 3 bases lay outside the gene matches. The CDR3 spans 16 residues. Germline V gene sequence: CDR1 SGHRS, CDR2 YFSETQ. This CDR3 reads CASSLGLAGGYNEQFF. The CDR3 nucleotides read TGCGCCAGCAGCTTGGGGCTAGCGGGAGGATACAATGAGCAGTTCTTC.

This clone has only one observation. This sequence joins TRBV30 and TRBJ2-4; the D is unclear. The ends were cut back, 3 bases at V and 10 bases at J, with 16 bases in the middle. CDR3 size: 13 residues. The germline gives CDR1 GTSNPN, CDR2 SVGIG (reference sequence). The CDR3 here is CAWSRFEVRIQYF. As DNA, the CDR3 is TGTGCCTGGAGCCGCTTCGAGGTGAGGATTCAGTACTTC.

The V and J genes are TRBV2 and TRBJ1-1, with a possible D match to TRBD1 (6 bases). Trimming took off 8 bases at V and 1 base at J, with 17 bases between the two ends. CDR1 SNHLY and CDR2 FYNNEI come from the germline V gene. The CDR3 extends over 15 amino acids. CDR3 DNA: TGTGCCAGCGGGGGCAGGGGCCCCCCGAACACTGAAGCTTTCTTT. Protein: CASGGRGPPNTEAFF.

This rearrangement joins TRBV27 to TRBJ2-3; TRBD2 matches at 14 bases. V trimming: 2 bases; J trimming: 1 base; junction bases outside the gene matches: 5. This CDR3 comprises 18 residues. Germline V gives CDR1 MNHEY, CDR2 SMNVEV (reference sequence). This CDR3 is CASSLSGLAGGGTDTQYF. In nucleotides, the CDR3 is TGTGCCAGCAGTTTAAGCGGACTAGCGGGAGGTGGCACAGATACGCAGTATTTT.